Below, 5 T cell receptor beta chains from the same sample are listed, as sequenced in a study of brain T cells in children with intractable seizures. Time point indicated: blood from clinic visit 5 months post-surgery; TSC patient then seizure free. Measured with immunoSEQ multiplex PCR; TCRdb has only the in-frame clones, and not every one. The sample carries under 400,000 clones, 93% recorded once. This specimen was peripheral blood, taken 4 to 5 months after surgery. These receptors originate from a boy in the first two years of life with tuberous sclerosis and intractable seizures.

This chain links TRBV15 with TRBJ2-4; the D gene is possibly TRBD2 (5 bases). Germline assignment: CDR1 LNHNV and CDR2 YYDKDF (reference sequence). This CDR3 comprises 17 residues. Trimming removed 5 bases at V and 0 bases at J, with 17 bases between. The CDR3 protein is CATSAGERLLAKNIQYF. CDR3 DNA sequence: TGTGCCACCAGCGCCGGGGAGAGGCTTCTAGCCAAAAACATTCAGTACTTC.

The chain links TRBV6-5 to TRBJ2-7; 10 positions match TRBD1. The CDR3 has 15 residues. Trimming at V came to 6 bases and at J to 3 bases, leaving 8 bases not matched to a gene. Germline loops: CDR1 MNHEY, CDR2 SVGAGI. The CDR3 DNA reads TGTGCCAGCAGACCTGGGACAGGGGCCTTCTACGAGCAGTACTTC. This gives the protein CASRPGTGAFYEQYF.

The rearrangement joins TRBV11-2 to TRBJ2-1; the D is unclear. Germline CDR1 reads SGHAT; CDR2 reads FQNNGV. V lost 3 bases, J lost 7 bases, and 10 bases lay in between. This CDR3 comprises 13 residues. CDR3 coding DNA: TGTGCCAGCAGCTTTAATTCCTTAAATGAGCAGTTCTTC. It yields the protein CASSFNSLNEQFF.

The chain combines TRBV30 with TRBJ2-5, with D tentatively TRBD1 or TRBD2 (6 bases each). Germline V gene lookup returns CDR1 GTSNPN and CDR2 SVGIG (reference sequence). Deletions cut 2 bases from V and 1 base from J, with 11 bases between. The CDR3 runs to 14 residues. The CDR3 nucleotides read TGTGCCTGGAGTAGGAGGGGGGTCCAAGAGACCCAGTACTTC. Amino acids: CAWSRRGVQETQYF.

The chain joins TRBV19 to TRBJ2-7, with D tentatively TRBD1 (5 bases). V lost 4 bases and J 2 bases, leaving 15 bases between the germline ends. Germline loops: CDR1 LNHDA, CDR2 SQIVND (reference sequence). This CDR3 has 15 amino acids. The CDR3 sequence is CASSNRQMLPYEQYF. CDR3 DNA sequence: TGTGCCAGTAGTAACAGACAGATGCTCCCCTACGAGCAGTACTTC.